This is a list of T cell receptor beta chains from one sample in a study of blood T cell repertoires in COVID-19. Using immunoSEQ multiplex PCR, the repertoire was profiled, and TCRdb retains in-frame clones only, with some absent. The table has over 200,000 clones, around 80% seen once; the top ten hold roughly 1.8%. Sequencing input: PBMCs or T cells enriched from blood (not recorded which). These receptor sequences come from a man aged 60-69 years who had recovered from COVID-19. CDR3s include the opening cysteine and the closing phenylalanine or tryptophan. The D gene is left open where the match is weak. Where a row states a size, it is once, few, many or the class of an expanded clone; other rows omit it.

d_gene	abundance	v_gene	j_gene	CDR3nt	CDR3aa
TRBD1	-	TRBV20-1	TRBJ1-3	TGCAGTGCTAGTCCCATGACCGGGACAGCTGGAAACACCATATATTTT	CSASPMTGTAGNTIYF
TRBD1	-	TRBV7-2	TRBJ1-1	TGTGCCAGCAGCTTGGGGACAGGGTCAACTTTAGAAGCTTTCTTT	CASSLGTGSTLEAFF
TRBD1	-	TRBV19	TRBJ1-4	TGTGCCAGTAGTGCACAGGGGTCTGGCGGAAAACTGTTTTTT	CASSAQGSGGKLFF
-	-	TRBV5-1	TRBJ2-5	TGCGCCAGCAGCTTGGTCGTTTCGGAGACCCAGTACTTC	CASSLVVSETQYF
TRBD2	-	TRBV19	TRBJ2-1	TGTGCCAGTAGTTCCCGGGGAGAGCGGGGGGGCCTTAAGAATGAGCAGTTCTTC	CASSSRGERGGLKNEQFF
TRBD2	-	TRBV3-1/TRBV3-2	TRBJ2-1	TGTGCCAGCAGCCAGGCGGGGGGGCAGGATGTTGAGCAGTTCTTC	CASSQAGGQDVEQFF
-	-	TRBV5-1	TRBJ2-2	TGCGCCAGCAGCTTGGCCATTTCCACCGGGGAGCTGTTTTTT	CASSLAISTGELFF
-	-	TRBV7-2	TRBJ1-1	TGTGCCAGCAGGGGCGTCCCGGGAGGTGGGGCTTTCTTT	CASRGVPGGGAFF
-	once	TRBV9	TRBJ1-4	TGTGCCAGCAGTCCGCACCCCGACGGGGCTAATGAAAAACTGTTTTTT	CASSPHPDGANEKLFF
-	-	TRBV5-5	TRBJ2-2	TGTGCCAGCAGCTTGGCCATTCGGGTAGGGGAGCTGTTTTTT	CASSLAIRVGELFF
-	-	TRBV15	TRBJ2-5	TGTGCCACCAGCAGATCCATACAGGTCGGTGAGACCCAGTACTTC	CATSRSIQVGETQYF
-	-	TRBV10-3	TRBJ2-7	TGTGCCATCAGTGAGTCGAACCGCAGCTCCTACGAGCAGTACTTC	CAISESNRSSYEQYF
-	-	TRBV3-1/TRBV3-2	TRBJ1-5	TGTGCCAGCAGCCACCGAACAGGCGATCAGCCCCAGCATTTT	CASSHRTGDQPQHF
TRBD1	-	TRBV5-1	TRBJ2-2	TGCGCCAGCAGCACCGGACAGGGCAACACCGGGGAGCTGTTTTTT	CASSTGQGNTGELFF
-	-	TRBV9	TRBJ1-1	TGTGCCAGCAGCGTAGGTCAGGGTCGTACTGAAGCTTTCTTT	CASSVGQGRTEAFF
TRBD1	-	TRBV5-6	TRBJ1-2	TGTGCCAGCAGCTTGGCGGGGCCAGGGGGCGCCGATAACTATGGCTACACCTTC	CASSLAGPGGADNYGYTF
TRBD2	once	TRBV9	TRBJ2-3	TGTGCCAGCGGTGGGACTAGCGGTCGCTCAGATACGCAGTATTTT	CASGGTSGRSDTQYF
-	-	TRBV11-3	TRBJ2-7	TGTGCCAGCAGCTTCAAGAGGACAGCTATGATGTACGAGCAGTACTTC	CASSFKRTAMMYEQYF
TRBD1	-	TRBV5-1	TRBJ1-3	TGCGCCAGCAGCTTGGGGGGACAGGTAGCAAACACCATATATTTT	CASSLGGQVANTIYF
TRBD2	-	TRBV18	TRBJ2-1	TGTGCCAGCTCACCCGGCCTTCTAGCGGGGGTTTACAATGAGCAGTTCTTC	CASSPGLLAGVYNEQFF
-	-	TRBV21-1	TRBJ2-3	TGTGCCAGCAGCAAAAGGAACAGGGTATTGCGCACAGATACGCAGTATTTT	CASSKRNRVLRTDTQYF
-	-	TRBV20-1	TRBJ1-2	TGCAGTGCTAGAACGGAGAATGGCTACACCTTC	CSARTENGYTF
-	-	TRBV19	TRBJ1-4	TGTGCCAGTAGTATATCTCAGGGAATCACGGGAAAACTGTTTTTT	CASSISQGITGKLFF
-	once	TRBV18	TRBJ1-6	TGTGCCAGCTCACCACTCCCACCCGGGTCCTATAATTCACCCCTCCACTTT	CASSPLPPGSYNSPLHF
-	-	TRBV7-3	TRBJ1-6	TGTGCCAGCAGCCTAAGCCCAGGTGGGAATTCACCCCTCCACTTT	CASSLSPGGNSPLHF
-	few	TRBV7-3	TRBJ1-2	TGTGCCAGCAGCCCAAACGGGTACCGTTACACCTTC	CASSPNGYRYTF
-	-	TRBV21-1	TRBJ2-7	TGTGCCAGCAGCACTTTATGGGGACACCCATACGAGCAGTACTTC	CASSTLWGHPYEQYF
TRBD1	once	TRBV5-1	TRBJ1-1	TGCGCCAGCAGCTTAACCTTAACAGGGGTGAACACTGAAGCTTTCTTT	CASSLTLTGVNTEAFF
-	-	TRBV5-1	TRBJ1-1	TGCGCCAGCAGCTTGGGATGGGGAGTGAACACTGAAGCTTTCTTT	CASSLGWGVNTEAFF
TRBD1	-	TRBV3-1/TRBV3-2	TRBJ1-1	TGTGCCAGCAGCCAAGGGACAGGGTTGCGCACTGAAGCTTTCTTT	CASSQGTGLRTEAFF
-	once	TRBV3-1/TRBV3-2	TRBJ1-2	TGTGCCAGCAGCCGCCAGACAGACTATGGCTACACCTTC	CASSRQTDYGYTF
TRBD1	-	TRBV19	TRBJ2-1	TGTGCCAGTAGTATAGATCCCCGACAGGGCTATTTCTTC	CASSIDPRQGYFF